This TCR beta chain was obtained from a study of blood T cell repertoires in COVID-19. Study-wide background: Nucleic acid was either cDNA or gDNA, and it came from T cells, B-cell-depleted T cells, or PBMCs.

The CDR3 sequence is 15 residues long. Unmatched junction bases numbered 5, after V lost 5 bases and J lost 1 base. Germline assignment: CDR1 MDHEN and CDR2 SYDVKM. In the authors' workflow: Cell counts per sample came from amplifying reference gene primers. Here immunoSEQ multiplex PCR was the method, and the copy in TCRdb shows in-frame clones only, minus some. V, J and clone size were drawn from that table, and D and trimming were deduced from the DNA. The sample has roughly 110,000 clones, 90% to 95% seen once. The rearrangement joins TRBV28 to TRBJ1-3, with TRBD1 identical over 7 bases. This sequence originates from a woman aged 30 to 39 with acute or convalescent COVID-19. Sequencing was done on a sample of peripheral blood. The CDR3 spells CASSQPGGSGNTIYF. The CDR3, as DNA: TGTGCCAGCAGTCAACCAGGGGGTTCTGGAAACACCATATATTTT.